The 7 T cell receptor beta chains below come from one sample, sequenced in a study of CD8+ T cells in alopecia areata. Extracted RNA was reverse transcribed into cDNA, the sequencing template. Assay: immunoSEQ multiplex PCR; the TCRdb copy retains only in-frame clones and omits some. The sample is made up of about 300,000 clones, none counted only once. Sorting of pooled cutaneous lymph node cells used CD4, CD8alpha, NKG2D, NKG2ACE and other markers. The sequencing input was CD4+ T cells sorted from a lymph node. These receptors were obtained from a C3H/HeJ mouse with alopecia areata. The strain is characterized by the MHC haplotype H2-k.

This clone was detected only a few times. The genes are named according to mouse. The read finishes 4 residues shy of the CDR3 end, and the germline J gene is used to complete it. This chain connects TRBV13-2 to TRBJ1-2, with 7 bases matching TRBD1. The junction had 2 bases not matched to a gene; V was cut back by 3 bases and J by 3 bases. The CDR3 has 13 amino acids. CDR1 is NNHNN, CDR2 SYGAGS, per germline (reference sequence). The CDR3 is CASGATGDSDYTF. The DNA read from the CDR3 is TGTGCCAGCGGTGCTACAGGGGACTCC.

This clone appeared a few times. Germline and genes here are mouse. Other DNA sequences in this sample translate to the same CDR3. Partial CDR3 DNA: TGTGCCAGCAGTGATAACAGGGGGAGGAATTCGCCC. Residues: CASSDNRGRNSP. The entire CDR3 protein is CASSDNRGRNSPLYF. The chain joins TRBV13-3 to TRBJ1-6; TRBD1 aligns across 8 bases. The read stops 3 residues short of the end of the CDR3; the missing end is completed from the germline J gene. TRBJ1-6 is treated as an ORF (open reading frame) with a function not yet certain. This CDR3 is built from 15 residues. The ends lost 1 base at V and 7 bases at J; junction bases unmatched: 4. CDR1 is NNHDY and CDR2 is SYVADS in the germline V gene.

Concerning this clone: Mouse names are used for the genes. Read sequence stops 4 residues before the CDR3 end, and the germline J gene provides the missing end. The rearrangement uses TRBV13-1 and TRBJ2-3, with 8 bases matching TRBD2. V shed 2 bases, J shed 1 base, and the junction held 6 bases outside the gene matches. The germline CDR1 and CDR2 sequences are NSHNY and SYGAGN. This CDR3 spans 16 amino acids. The DNA read from the CDR3 is TGTGCCAGCAGTGACCGTCTGGGGGGTGGTGCAGAA. It yields the protein CASSDRLGGGAE. The entire CDR3 reads CASSDRLGGGAETLYF.

This clone was seen a few times. Mouse gene names apply. The CDR3 end lies 3 residues beyond the end of the read and is filled in from the germline J gene. The V and J genes are TRBV3 and TRBJ1-6, with 9 bases fitting TRBD1. TRBJ1-6 is an ORF; its function is uncertain. From germline, CDR1 is SNHLY and CDR2 FYNGKV (reference sequence). The CDR3 runs 17 residues. V shed 4 bases and J 2 bases; nucleotides not matched to a gene: 6. The CDR3 region is CASSYRDRAPYNSPLYF. CDR3 DNA (partial): TGTGCCAGCAGCTACCGGGACAGGGCCCCCTATAATTCGCCC.

This clone appeared a few times. The genes are named according to mouse. The read falls 4 residues short of the CDR3 end, and the missing part is taken from the germline J gene. This rearrangement joins TRBV13-1 to TRBJ2-2; D is possibly TRBD1 (5 bases). The V gene's germline CDR1 is NSHNY and CDR2 SYGAGN. V shed 7 bases and J shed 3 bases, with 16 bases lying between them. This CDR3 region has 15 residues. The covered CDR3 bases are TGTGCCAGCGGCAGGGAGAGCGGAGACACCGGG. It is translated as CASGRESGDTG. The full CDR3 reads CASGRESGDTGQLYF.

With regard to this clone: Gene names and germline match the mouse. Read sequence stops 3 residues before the CDR3 end, and the germline J gene provides the missing end. V gene TRBV4 combines with J gene TRBJ1-6; 7 nucleotides agree with TRBD1. TRBJ1-6 falls under the ORF class, with uncertain function. V lost 4 bases to trimming and J lost 5 bases; unmatched junction nucleotides: 2. Germline V CDR1 and CDR2: LGHDT, YNNKQL (reference sequence). This CDR3 has 14 amino acids. The sequenced CDR3 bases are TGTGCCAGCAGCTCGACAGGGAATAATTCGCCC. Protein: CASSSTGNNSP. Given in full, the CDR3 is CASSSTGNNSPLYF.

This clone has more than one count but fewer than ten. Mouse gene names apply. The identical CDR3 is also encoded by other nucleotide sequences in the sample. The CDR3 DNA, read in part, is TGTGCCAGCAGTGCACAGGGGGAC. Encoded protein: CASSAQGD. The CDR3 in full is CASSAQGDTQYF. The chain employs TRBV13-1 and TRBJ2-5, with 7 bases aligning to TRBD1. Coverage ceases 4 residues before the CDR3 finishes, and the germline J gene fills in the end. The CDR3 covers 12 residues. Germline CDR1 reads NSHNY; CDR2 reads SYGAGN.